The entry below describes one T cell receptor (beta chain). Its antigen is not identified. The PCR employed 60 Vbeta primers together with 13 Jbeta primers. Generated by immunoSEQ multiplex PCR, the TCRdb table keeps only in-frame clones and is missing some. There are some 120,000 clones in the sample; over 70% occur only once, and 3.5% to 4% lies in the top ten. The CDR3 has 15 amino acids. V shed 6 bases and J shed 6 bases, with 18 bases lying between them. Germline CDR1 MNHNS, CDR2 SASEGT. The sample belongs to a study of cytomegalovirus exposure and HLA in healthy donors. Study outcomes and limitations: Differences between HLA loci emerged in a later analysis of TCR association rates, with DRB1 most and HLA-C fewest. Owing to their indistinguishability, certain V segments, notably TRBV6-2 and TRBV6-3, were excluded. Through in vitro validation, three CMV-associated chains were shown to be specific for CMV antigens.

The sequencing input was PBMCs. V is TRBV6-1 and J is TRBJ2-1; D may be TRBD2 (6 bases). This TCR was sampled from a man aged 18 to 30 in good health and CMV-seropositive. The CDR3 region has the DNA TGTGCCAGCAGCGCCACTAGCTTTGGGGTCAATGAGCAGTTCTTC. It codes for CASSATSFGVNEQFF.